The 24 T cell receptor beta chains reported below all come from one sample, sequenced in a study of OX40 agonist ivuxolimab in advanced cancers. Profiling relied on immunoSEQ multiplex PCR, and the TCRdb table lists in-frame clones only, not all of them. The sample consists of 65,000 to 85,000 clones, about 92% of them appearing once. Source: CD4+ or CD8+ T cells sorted from blood, taken in a trial of the OX40 agonist ivuxolimab. The receptors come from an adult with an advanced solid tumor such as melanoma, head and neck, liver or kidney cancer.

This clone showed up just once. The chain employs TRBV9 and TRBJ2-5; D is undetermined. Between the trimmed V and J ends, which lost 4 bases and 0 bases, there was a span of 4 bases. From germline, CDR1 is SGDLS and CDR2 YYNGEE. The CDR3 is 12 residues long. The CDR3 nucleotides read TGTGCCAGCAGCCAAAACCAAGAGACCCAGTACTTC. It is translated as CASSQNQETQYF.

This clone appeared a single time. The rearrangement joins TRBV14 to TRBJ1-2; D uncertain. Deletions cut 0 bases from V and 3 bases from J, with 11 bases between. The germline V gene encodes CDR1 SGHDN and CDR2 FVKESK. This CDR3 has 15 amino acids. DNA of the CDR3: TGTGCCAGCAGCCAAGAAGCCCGGCCGGACTATGGCTACACCTTC. It codes for CASSQEARPDYGYTF.

The DNA of the CDR3 is TGTGCCAGCAGTCTGCAGGGGATTGGGGCCAACGTCCTGACTTTC. This sequence encodes CASSLQGIGANVLTF. The genes are TRBV6-1 and TRBJ2-6; a weak D match, TRBD1 (6 bases). V was trimmed by 5 bases and J by 3 bases, leaving 11 bases between them. Looked up from germline, CDR1 is MNHNS and CDR2 is SASEGT. CDR3 length: 15 residues.

The chain links TRBV7-9 to TRBJ2-3, with TRBD2 matching 7 bases. Per germline, CDR1 SEHNR and CDR2 FQNEAQ (reference sequence). V shed 1 base, J shed 1 base, and the junction held 2 bases outside the gene matches. The CDR3 length is 15 residues. CDR3 nucleotide sequence: TGTGCCAGCAGCTTAGGCGGGGGTGGCACAGATACGCAGTATTTT. It is translated as CASSLGGGGTDTQYF.

This clone appeared once. The chain recombines TRBV28 with TRBJ1-5; a weak D match, TRBD1 (6 bases). This CDR3 contains 13 residues. Trimming pared 10 bases from V and 5 bases from J, leaving 15 bases between. Germline CDR1 MDHEN, CDR2 SYDVKM. The CDR3 loop reads CATVGGPDQPQHF. The CDR3 DNA reads as TGTGCCACGGTCGGGGGGCCGGATCAGCCCCAGCATTTT.

This chain links TRBV29-1 with TRBJ1-2; tentatively, D is TRBD1 (5 bases). The CDR3 runs to 13 residues. Germline loops: CDR1 SQVTM, CDR2 ANQGSEA. The V gene lost 2 bases and the J gene lost 7 bases, with 14 bases spanning the gap. CDR3 DNA: TGCAGCGTTGAAAGGGCGATGGGGCGTGGCTACACCTTC. Translating gives CSVERAMGRGYTF.

The rearrangement links TRBV30 to TRBJ1-1; 7 nucleotides agree with TRBD1. The germline V gene has CDR1 GTSNPN and CDR2 SVGIG (reference sequence). Germline trimming cut 0 bases from V and 6 bases from J; bases unmatched to any gene: 13. The CDR3 is made up of 16 amino acids. The CDR3 loop is CAWSVRATGVLAEAFF. The CDR3 coding sequence is TGTGCCTGGAGTGTACGGGCAACAGGGGTATTAGCTGAAGCTTTCTTT.

This rearrangement joins TRBV29-1 to TRBJ2-4; 12 bases are a match to TRBD2. The CDR3 is 13 amino acids. CDR1 SQVTM and CDR2 ANQGSEA come from the germline V gene. The trim removed 2 bases at V and 7 bases at J, leaving 0 bases unmatched. The CDR3 here is CSVETSGGNIQYF. DNA for the CDR3: TGCAGCGTTGAAACTAGCGGGGGGAACATTCAGTACTTC.

This chain links TRBV5-1 with TRBJ2-3; D may be TRBD2 (6 bases). V lost 1 base, J lost 2 bases, and 11 bases lay in between. The CDR3 spans 15 residues. CDR1 is SGHRS, CDR2 YFSETQ, per germline. The CDR3 DNA sequence: TGCGCCAGCAGCTTGCGGGGGACCATCACAGATACGCAGTATTTT. Its translation is CASSLRGTITDTQYF.

V gene TRBV7-2 combines with J gene TRBJ2-3; TRBD1 or TRBD2 may be the D gene (5 bases each). The CDR3 length is 13 residues. In germline, CDR1 is SGHTA, CDR2 FQGNSA. V was cut by 3 bases and J by 1 base, with 5 bases left in between. CDR3: CASSLGGTDTQYF. The CDR3 nucleotides are TGTGCCAGCAGCTTGGGGGGCACAGATACGCAGTATTTT.

This chain uses TRBV30 with TRBJ1-1; D may be TRBD1 (6 bases). CDR1 and CDR2 (germline): GTSNPN, SVGIG (reference sequence). V shed 0 bases and J shed 1 base, with 12 bases lying between them. The CDR3 consists of 15 residues. The CDR3 region is CAWSVQGPANTEAFF. CDR3 bases: TGTGCCTGGAGTGTACAGGGACCTGCGAACACTGAAGCTTTCTTT.

The count of this clone is one. An end of the junction differs from the germline gene, which may be a read error. This chain links TRBV6-1 with TRBJ2-1; 11 nucleotides align to TRBD2. The CDR3 is 15 amino acids. Germline assignment: CDR1 MNHNS and CDR2 SASEGT. This chain's CDR3 is CTSSSSGGTYNEQFF. DNA of the CDR3: TGTACCAGCAGTTCTAGCGGGGGGACCTACAATGAGCAGTTCTTC.

This clone was detected only a few times. The V gene is TRBV6-6, the J gene TRBJ2-7; 13 bases fit TRBD2. The CDR3 totals 16 residues. Unmatched junction bases numbered 4, after V lost 4 bases and J lost 1 base. Germline V gene sequence: CDR1 MNHNY, CDR2 SVGAGI (reference sequence). The CDR3 coding sequence is TGTGCCAGCAGTTCCTGGACTAGCGGGAGTTCCTACGAGCAGTACTTC. It yields the protein CASSSWTSGSSYEQYF.

V usage is TRBV29-1 and J usage is TRBJ1-2, with a tentative D call TRBD1 (6 bases). Germline CDR1 SQVTM, CDR2 ANQGSEA. V was pared by 7 bases and J by 1 base, with 16 bases between. This CDR3 is built from 14 residues. CDR3: CSAAARGSNYGYTF. The CDR3, as DNA: TGCAGCGCCGCTGCCAGGGGCAGTAACTATGGCTACACCTTC.

This clone was seen a single time. The V call is TRBV28, the J call TRBJ1-5; D not resolved. This CDR3 is built from 16 residues. The V gene lost 0 bases and the J gene lost 4 bases, with 13 bases spanning the gap. Looked up from germline, CDR1 is MDHEN and CDR2 is SYDVKM. The CDR3 region is CASSLWAGSGNQPQHF. The DNA for the CDR3 is TGTGCCAGCAGTTTATGGGCCGGGTCTGGGAATCAGCCCCAGCATTTT.

This chain uses TRBV9 with TRBJ2-7, with 9 bases aligning to TRBD1. The CDR3 extends over 16 amino acids. The germline gives CDR1 SGDLS, CDR2 YYNGEE. With V trimmed by 0 bases and J by 6 bases, 10 bases remained unmatched. The CDR3 sequence: CASSVASGQGSREQYF. The CDR3 nucleotides read TGTGCCAGCAGCGTAGCTTCCGGACAGGGGTCTCGCGAGCAGTACTTC.

The chain has TRBV5-1 and TRBJ2-7, with 9 bases that match TRBD1. The CDR3 has 15 residues. V was pared by 1 base and J by 4 bases, with 6 bases of the junction left unmatched. Germline lookup yields CDR1 SGHRS and CDR2 YFSETQ. CDR3 coding DNA: TGCGCCAGCAGCTTGACCCACAGGGGGCAATACGAGCAGTACTTC. This encodes CASSLTHRGQYEQYF.

The genes are TRBV7-8 and TRBJ1-5; D unresolved. The CDR3 extends over 15 amino acids. The germline V gene has CDR1 SGHVS and CDR2 FQNEAQ. The V end was cut by 5 bases, the J end by 5 bases, with 16 bases between. This CDR3 reads CASSPTMRQHQPQHF. CDR3 sequence (DNA): TGTGCCAGCAGCCCGACCATGAGGCAACATCAGCCCCAGCATTTT.

V usage is TRBV5-1 and J usage is TRBJ1-2; 8 nucleotides agree with TRBD1. This CDR3 contains 15 residues. CDR1 and CDR2 (germline): SGHRS, YFSETQ. V lost 3 bases, J lost 8 bases, and 12 bases stayed unmatched. The CDR3 loop is CASSWGQAPSPGYTF. The CDR3 coding sequence is TGCGCCAGCAGCTGGGGACAGGCACCTTCCCCAGGCTACACCTTC.

V is TRBV6-6 and J is TRBJ1-1; no firm D call. The CDR3 is 11 residues long. Trimming removed 4 bases from V and 1 base from J, with 1 base in between. The germline CDR1 and CDR2 sequences are MNHNY and SVGAGI (reference sequence). CDR3 sequence reads: CASSWNTEAFF. Here the CDR3 DNA reads TGTGCCAGCAGTTGGAACACTGAAGCTTTCTTT.

The rearrangement joins TRBV18 to TRBJ2-7; a possible D gene is TRBD2 (6 bases). Trimming stripped 2 bases from V and 4 bases from J, with 15 bases between. The CDR3 length is 15 residues. CDR1 and CDR2 (germline): KGHSH, LQKENI. The CDR3 loop reads CASSPAGGAPYEQYF. DNA for the CDR3: TGTGCCAGCTCACCAGCAGGCGGGGCTCCTTACGAGCAGTACTTC.

The chain couples TRBV2 to TRBJ1-6; 9 nucleotides match TRBD1. The CDR3 runs 13 residues. Germline CDR1 and CDR2: SNHLY and FYNNEI. V lost 9 bases, J lost 7 bases, and 4 bases stayed unmatched. DNA for the CDR3: TGTGCCAGTACAGGGGGCAGGAATTCACCCCTCCACTTT. Its protein is CASTGGRNSPLHF.

The chain links TRBV29-1 to TRBJ2-1; D assignment may be TRBD1 or TRBD2 (6 bases each). The CDR3 is 14 amino acids. CDR1 is SQVTM, CDR2 ANQGSEA, per germline. V lost 5 bases to trimming and J lost 2 bases, with 13 bases between them. This CDR3 is CSVQGGWAYNEQFF. CDR3 nucleotides: TGCAGCGTTCAAGGGGGGTGGGCCTACAATGAGCAGTTCTTC.

Written as DNA, the CDR3 is TGTGCCAGCAGTGCGGCAGACGCCTACAATGAGCAGTTCTTC. It yields the protein CASSAADAYNEQFF. The chain combines TRBV6-1 with TRBJ2-1; D is unclear. Germline V gene lookup returns CDR1 MNHNS and CDR2 SASEGT. The CDR3 is 14 amino acids. V shed 4 bases and J shed 2 bases, with 9 bases lying between them.